Following are 21 T cell receptor beta chains from one sample sequenced in a study of T-cell reconstitution after alpha-beta-depleted transplantation in children. Preparation of the TCRbeta library was carried out with unique molecular identifiers. TCRdb reprocessed the PCR reads with MiXCR, giving one entry per CDR3 protein. The table shows more than 200,000 distinct CDR3 sequences, with around 8.4% occurring only once. Sequenced here: PBMCs, mostly from graft donor cells, sampled 360 days after TCRalphabeta/CD19-depleted stem cell transplant. The receptors were gathered from a male patient between 2 and 15 years old who had a stem cell transplant for acute myeloid leukemia, so the T cells may come from the graft donor.

V and J are TRBV20-1 and TRBJ1-5; maybe TRBD1 (6 bases). The germline V gene has CDR1 DFQATT and CDR2 SNEGSKA (reference sequence). The CDR3 extends over 14 amino acids. V was trimmed by 3 bases and J by 4 bases, leaving 13 bases between them. The CDR3 sequence is CSARTGGPNQPQHF. CDR3 bases: TGCAGTGCTAGGACAGGAGGCCCAAATCAGCCCCAGCATTTT.

The gene calls are TRBV6-1 and TRBJ1-1, with D tentatively TRBD1 (5 bases). Germline values: CDR1 MNHNS, CDR2 SASEGT. This CDR3 has 14 residues. The V end lost 7 bases, the J end lost 6 bases, and 18 bases lay between the germline ends. CDR3 region: CASTRHDIQAEAFF. CDR3 sequence (DNA): TGTGCCAGCACCCGACACGACATACAGGCTGAAGCTTTCTTT.

The rearrangement links TRBV5-5 to TRBJ2-3, with 10 bases that match TRBD1. The CDR3 consists of 16 residues. J lost 3 bases, V lost 3 bases, and 7 bases had no gene match. Germline V CDR1 and CDR2: SGHKS, YYEKEE (reference sequence). DNA of the CDR3: TGTGCCAGCAGCTATCGACCGGGACAGGGGACAGATACGCAGTATTTT. This gives the protein CASSYRPGQGTDTQYF.

This sequence joins TRBV12-3 or TRBV12-4 and TRBJ1-1, with D uncertain. CDR3 length: 10 amino acids. V lost 7 bases and J 9 bases, leaving 9 bases between the germline ends. The CDR3 bases are TGTGCCAGCAAAAACGGGAAAGCTTTCTTT. Amino acid sequence: CASKNGKAFF.

This clonotype came up a few times. V gene TRBV3-1 combines with J gene TRBJ1-3; D remains ambiguous. Trimming cost V 0 bases and J 3 bases, with 6 bases left between them. Germline CDR1 LGHDT, CDR2 YNNKEL (reference sequence). The CDR3 contains 14 residues. This CDR3 is CASSQEWGGNTIYF. Written as DNA, the CDR3 is TGTGCCAGCAGCCAAGAGTGGGGTGGAAACACCATATATTTT.

V is TRBV3-1 and J is TRBJ1-3, with a weak D call TRBD1 (5 bases). V lost 4 bases, J lost 0 bases, and 13 bases lay in between. Per the germline V gene, CDR1 is LGHDT and CDR2 is YNNKEL (reference sequence). The length of the CDR3 is 16 residues. CDR3: CASSRTGRSSGNTIYF. The CDR3 bases are TGTGCCAGCAGCCGTACGGGACGGTCCTCTGGAAACACCATATATTTT. The variable domain in full, completed from reference TRBV3-1 and TRBJ1-3, reads DTAVSQTPKYLVTQMGNDKSIKCEQNLGHDTMYWYKQDSKKFLKIMFSYNNKELIINETVPNRFSPKSPDKAHLNLHINSLELGDSAVYFCASSRTGRSSGNTIYFGEGSWLTVV.

Here the CDR3 reads CASSSDRDSKAFF. In DNA, the CDR3 is TGTGCCAGCAGCTCTGATCGAGACAGTAAAGCTTTCTTT. The chain carries TRBV7-6 and TRBJ1-1; D possibly corresponds to TRBD1 (5 bases). The CDR3 loop spans 13 amino acids. Germline values: CDR1 SGHVS, CDR2 FNYEAQ. V was cut by 4 bases and J by 9 bases, with 15 bases left in between.

The genes are TRBV4-3 and TRBJ2-7; D may correspond to TRBD1 or TRBD2 (5 bases each). CDR1 and CDR2 from the germline V gene are LGHNA and YSLEER. Trimming left V 4 bases short and J 6 bases short, with 13 bases between. This CDR3 region has 13 residues. CDR3 nucleotide sequence: TGCGCCAGCAGCCCCGGGACGCGGAGCGAGCAGTACTTC. It encodes CASSPGTRSEQYF.

This chain uses TRBV4-1 with TRBJ2-5, with D perhaps TRBD1 (6 bases). The germline V gene has CDR1 MGHRA and CDR2 YSYEKL. Trimming took 4 bases from V and 5 from J, leaving 17 bases between them. This CDR3 contains 15 residues. The CDR3 region has the DNA TGCGCCAGCAGCCGGGACCTCCCTACAGGGGAGACCCAGTACTTC. Protein product: CASSRDLPTGETQYF.

J is TRBJ2-6 and V is TRBV5-6; D not certain. V was pared by 0 bases and J by 0 bases, with 10 bases between. CDR1 is SGHDT, CDR2 YYEEEE, per germline. This CDR3 has 17 amino acids. This CDR3 reads CASSLDVQYSGANVLTF. The CDR3 DNA sequence: TGTGCCAGCAGCTTGGACGTACAGTACTCTGGGGCCAACGTCCTGACTTTC.

Ten or more counts support this clonotype. The rearrangement uses TRBV12-3 or TRBV12-4 and TRBJ1-1; D gene uncertain. The CDR3 runs 14 residues. Trimming pared 4 bases from V and 2 bases from J, leaving 11 bases between. The CDR3, as DNA: TGTGCCAGCAGTTCCACCGGGTCTAACACTGAAGCTTTCTTT. Its protein product is CASSSTGSNTEAFF.

This clonotype turned up a few times. The chain recombines TRBV19 with TRBJ1-1, with D possibly being TRBD1 (6 bases). Germline assignment: CDR1 LNHDA and CDR2 SQIVND (reference sequence). Trimming stripped 5 bases from V and 4 bases from J, with 11 bases between. This CDR3 has 13 amino acids. CDR3 residues: CASSLGGTTEAFF. As DNA, the CDR3 is TGTGCCAGTAGTCTAGGGGGGACCACTGAAGCTTTCTTT.

This clonotype was recorded a few times. V is TRBV15 and J is TRBJ2-3; D gene uncertain. V was pared by 1 base and J by 4 bases, with 15 bases between. The CDR3 covers 16 residues. The germline V gene encodes CDR1 LNHNV and CDR2 YYDKDF (reference sequence). The DNA for the CDR3 is TGTGCCACCAGCAGAGTGCCGAAGGGCCCGCCAGATACGCAGTATTTT. It codes for CATSRVPKGPPDTQYF.

Ten or more counts support this clonotype. CDR3 nucleotides: TGTGCCAGCAGCGCTGATAGCAATCAGCCCCAGCATTTT. It translates to CASSADSNQPQHF. V gene TRBV7-6 combines with J gene TRBJ1-5; D gene uncertain. This CDR3 is 13 amino acids long. Germline assignment: CDR1 SGHVS and CDR2 FNYEAQ. The germline V and J ends were trimmed by 5 bases and 0 bases, with 5 bases remaining between them.

This clonotype came up many times. The gene calls are TRBV9 and TRBJ2-7; D possibly corresponds to TRBD1 (6 bases). The CDR3 runs 14 residues. Deletions cut 4 bases from V and 3 bases from J, with 14 bases between. The germline gives CDR1 SGDLS, CDR2 YYNGEE. The CDR3 loop is CASSSDSYFYEQYF. The DNA of the CDR3 is TGTGCCAGCAGCTCGGACAGTTACTTCTACGAGCAGTACTTC.

This clonotype was counted between two and nine times. The chain couples TRBV9 to TRBJ2-7; 7 nucleotides align to TRBD2. The V gene's germline CDR1 is SGDLS and CDR2 YYNGEE. The ends lost 0 bases at V and 7 bases at J; junction bases unmatched: 7. The CDR3 sequence is 14 residues long. The CDR3 reads CASSVGGRAKEQYF. Here the CDR3 DNA reads TGTGCCAGCAGCGTAGGAGGGAGGGCCAAGGAGCAGTACTTC.

The rearrangement links TRBV27 to TRBJ2-2; no definite D call. This CDR3 has 11 amino acids. V was clipped by 3 bases and J by 7 bases, with 3 bases between them. From germline, CDR1 is MNHEY and CDR2 SMNVEV (reference sequence). The DNA for the CDR3 is TGTGCCAGCAGTTTTTTCGGGGAGCTGTTTTTT. Its protein product is CASSFFGELFF.

The J gene is TRBJ2-4, the V gene TRBV10-2; weak D call: TRBD1 (7 bases). The germline CDR1 and CDR2 sequences are WSHSY and SAAADI. V shed 0 bases and J shed 12 bases, with 12 bases lying between them. The CDR3 is 13 residues long. CDR3 loop: CASSESTGTSQYF. The CDR3 bases are TGCGCCAGCAGTGAGTCGACAGGGACTTCTCAGTACTTC.

J is TRBJ2-4 and V is TRBV20-1; tentative D call: TRBD1 (5 bases). Trimming shortened V by 0 bases and J by 2 bases, and 14 bases separated the two germline ends. CDR3 length equals 16 residues. Per the germline V gene, CDR1 is DFQATT and CDR2 is SNEGSKA (reference sequence). The CDR3 spells CSARDQGDETKNIQYF. The CDR3 bases are TGCAGTGCTAGAGATCAGGGCGACGAGACCAAAAACATTCAGTACTTC.

This clonotype was counted ten times or more. The J gene is TRBJ2-3, the V gene TRBV29-1, with 9 bases lining up with TRBD1. Germline V CDR1 and CDR2: SQVTM, ANQGSEA. V was pared by 4 bases and J by 10 bases, with 3 bases of the junction left unmatched. The CDR3 has 11 amino acids. The CDR3 DNA follows: TGCAGCGTTGCCGGACAGGGGTCGCAGTATTTT. It specifies CSVAGQGSQYF.

This chain links TRBV20-1 with TRBJ2-7; possibly TRBD2 for D (6 bases). With 3 bases removed from V and 6 bases from J, the gap between germline ends came to 9 bases. The germline V gene encodes CDR1 DFQATT and CDR2 SNEGSKA (reference sequence). The CDR3 covers 11 residues. CDR3 coding DNA: TGCAGTGCTAGGGGGGGAACCGAGCAGTACTTC. This sequence encodes CSARGGTEQYF.